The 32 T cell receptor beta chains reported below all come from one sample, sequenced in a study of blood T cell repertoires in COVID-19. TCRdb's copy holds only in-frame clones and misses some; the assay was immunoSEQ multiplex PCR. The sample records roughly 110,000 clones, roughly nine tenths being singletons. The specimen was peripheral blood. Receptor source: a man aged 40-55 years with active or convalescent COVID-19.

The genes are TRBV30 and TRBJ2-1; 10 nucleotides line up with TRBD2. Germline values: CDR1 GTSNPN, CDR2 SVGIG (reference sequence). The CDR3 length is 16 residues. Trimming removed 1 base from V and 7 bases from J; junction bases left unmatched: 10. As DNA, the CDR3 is TGTGCCTGGAGTGGGCGGAGCGGGAGGGGTTGGAATGAGCAGTTCTTC. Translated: CAWSGRSGRGWNEQFF.

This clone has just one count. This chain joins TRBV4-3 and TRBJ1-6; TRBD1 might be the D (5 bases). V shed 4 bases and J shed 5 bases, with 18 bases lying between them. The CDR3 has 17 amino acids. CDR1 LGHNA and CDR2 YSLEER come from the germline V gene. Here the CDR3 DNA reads TGCGCCAGCAGCCCTTTAACTGGAGGGGCGAATAATTCACCCCTCCACTTT. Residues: CASSPLTGGANNSPLHF.

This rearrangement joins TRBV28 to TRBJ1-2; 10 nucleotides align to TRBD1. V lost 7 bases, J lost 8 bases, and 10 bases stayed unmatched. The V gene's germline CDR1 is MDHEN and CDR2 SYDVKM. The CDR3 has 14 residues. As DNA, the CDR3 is TGTGCCAGCATCACGGACAGGGGGAGTAAGGGCTACACCTTC. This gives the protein CASITDRGSKGYTF.

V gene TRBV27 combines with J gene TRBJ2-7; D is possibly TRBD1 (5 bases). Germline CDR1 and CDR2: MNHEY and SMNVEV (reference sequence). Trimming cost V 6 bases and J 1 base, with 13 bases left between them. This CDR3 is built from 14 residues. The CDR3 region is CASRIGHPSYEQYF. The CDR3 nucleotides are TGTGCCAGCAGGATAGGACATCCATCCTACGAGCAGTACTTC.

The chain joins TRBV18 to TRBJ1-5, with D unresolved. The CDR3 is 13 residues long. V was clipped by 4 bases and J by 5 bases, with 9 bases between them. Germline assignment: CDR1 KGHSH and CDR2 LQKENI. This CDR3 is CASSRAIYQPQHF. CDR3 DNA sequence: TGTGCCAGCTCACGGGCGATCTATCAGCCCCAGCATTTT.

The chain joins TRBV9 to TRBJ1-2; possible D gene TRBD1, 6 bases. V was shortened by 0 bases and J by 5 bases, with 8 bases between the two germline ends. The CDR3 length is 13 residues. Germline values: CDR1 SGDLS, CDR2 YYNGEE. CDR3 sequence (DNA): TGTGCCAGCAGCGTAGGGCAGGGGTATGGCTACACCTTC. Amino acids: CASSVGQGYGYTF.

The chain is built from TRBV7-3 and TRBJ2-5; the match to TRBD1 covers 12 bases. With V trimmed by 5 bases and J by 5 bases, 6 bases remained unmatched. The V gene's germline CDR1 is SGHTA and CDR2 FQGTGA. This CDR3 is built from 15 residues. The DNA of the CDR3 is TGTGCCAGCAGCCAAGGGACAGGGGGCTCGGAGACCCAGTACTTC. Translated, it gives CASSQGTGGSETQYF.

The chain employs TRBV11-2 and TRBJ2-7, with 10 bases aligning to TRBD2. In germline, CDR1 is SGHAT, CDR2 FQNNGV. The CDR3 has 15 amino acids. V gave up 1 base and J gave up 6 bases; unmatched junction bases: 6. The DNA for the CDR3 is TGTGCCAGCAGCTTAGGGGGTAGCGGGAGGATCGAGCAGTACTTC. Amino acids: CASSLGGSGRIEQYF. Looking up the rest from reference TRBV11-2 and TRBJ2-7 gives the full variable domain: EAGVAQSPRYKIIEKRQSVAFWCNPISGHATLYWYQQILGQGPKLLIQFQNNGVVDDSQLPKDRFSAERLKGVDSTLKIQPAKLEDSAVYLCASSLGGSGRIEQYFGPGTRLTVT.

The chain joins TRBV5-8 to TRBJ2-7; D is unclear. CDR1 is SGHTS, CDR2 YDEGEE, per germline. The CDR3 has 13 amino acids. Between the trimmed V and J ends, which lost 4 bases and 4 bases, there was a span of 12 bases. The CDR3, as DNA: TGTGCCAGCAGCCTGGGTCGGGTATACGAGCAGTACTTC. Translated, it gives CASSLGRVYEQYF.

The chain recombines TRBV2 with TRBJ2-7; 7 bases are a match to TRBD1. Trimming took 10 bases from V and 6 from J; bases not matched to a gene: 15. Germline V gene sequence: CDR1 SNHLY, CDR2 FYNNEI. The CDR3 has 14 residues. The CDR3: CAIRTVTGSAEQYF. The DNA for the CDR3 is TGTGCCATTCGGACGGTGACAGGGTCCGCCGAGCAGTACTTC.

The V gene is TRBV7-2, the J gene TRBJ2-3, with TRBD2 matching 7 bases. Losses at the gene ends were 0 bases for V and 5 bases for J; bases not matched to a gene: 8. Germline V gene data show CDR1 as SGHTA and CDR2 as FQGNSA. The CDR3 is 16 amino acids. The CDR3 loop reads CASSLALSGSRDTQYF. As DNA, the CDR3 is TGTGCCAGCAGCTTAGCCCTTAGCGGGTCCAGAGATACGCAGTATTTT.

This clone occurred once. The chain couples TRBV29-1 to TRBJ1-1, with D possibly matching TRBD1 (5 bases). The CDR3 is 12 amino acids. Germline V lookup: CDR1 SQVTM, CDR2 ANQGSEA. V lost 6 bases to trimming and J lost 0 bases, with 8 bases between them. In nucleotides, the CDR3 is TGCAGCGTGAGACAGATGAACACTGAAGCTTTCTTT. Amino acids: CSVRQMNTEAFF. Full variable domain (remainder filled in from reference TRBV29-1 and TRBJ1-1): SAVISQKPSRDICQRGTSLTIQCQVDSQVTMMFWYRQQPGQSLTLIATANQGSEATYESGFVIDKFPISRPNLTFSTLTVSNMSPEDSSIYLCSVRQMNTEAFFGQGTRLTVV.

CDR3 sequence reads: CASSFRGEAFF. Written as DNA, the CDR3 is TGTGCCAGTAGCTTCAGGGGTGAAGCTTTCTTT. This chain uses TRBV19 with TRBJ1-1, with a possible D match to TRBD1 (6 bases). V lost 6 bases and J lost 7, with 9 bases in between. Germline CDR1 and CDR2: LNHDA and SQIVND (reference sequence). This CDR3 has 11 residues.

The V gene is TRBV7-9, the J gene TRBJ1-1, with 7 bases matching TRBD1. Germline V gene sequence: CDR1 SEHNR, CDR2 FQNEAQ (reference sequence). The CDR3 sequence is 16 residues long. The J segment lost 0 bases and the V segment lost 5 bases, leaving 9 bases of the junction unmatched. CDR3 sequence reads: CASSPPNRGMNTEAFF. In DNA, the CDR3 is TGTGCCAGCAGCCCCCCTAACAGGGGTATGAACACTGAAGCTTTCTTT.

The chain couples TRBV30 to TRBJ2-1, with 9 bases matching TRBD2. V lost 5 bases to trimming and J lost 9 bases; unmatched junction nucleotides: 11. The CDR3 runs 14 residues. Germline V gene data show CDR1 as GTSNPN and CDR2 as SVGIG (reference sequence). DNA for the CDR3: TGTGCCTGGGAACGTTCTAGCGGGAACGGTGAGCAGTTCTTC. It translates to CAWERSSGNGEQFF.

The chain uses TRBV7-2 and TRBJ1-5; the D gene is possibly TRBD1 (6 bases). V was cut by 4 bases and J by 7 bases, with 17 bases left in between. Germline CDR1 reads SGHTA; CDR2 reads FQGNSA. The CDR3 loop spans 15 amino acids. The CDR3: CASSSHYREGQPQHF. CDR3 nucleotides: TGTGCCAGCAGCTCCCACTACAGGGAAGGGCAGCCCCAGCATTTT.

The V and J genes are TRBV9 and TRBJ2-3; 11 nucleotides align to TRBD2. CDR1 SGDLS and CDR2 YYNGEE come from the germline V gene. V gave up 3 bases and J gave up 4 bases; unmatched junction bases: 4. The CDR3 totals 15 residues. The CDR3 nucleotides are TGTGCCAGCAGCGGGGTAGCGGGAGGGGCAGATACGCAGTATTTT. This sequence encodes CASSGVAGGADTQYF.

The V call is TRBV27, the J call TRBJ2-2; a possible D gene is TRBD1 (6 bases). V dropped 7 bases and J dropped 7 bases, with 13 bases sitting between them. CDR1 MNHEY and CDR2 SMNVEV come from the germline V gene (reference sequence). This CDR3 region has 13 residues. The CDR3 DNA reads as TGTGCCAGCAAAGACTTAGGGGGCGGGGAGCTGTTTTTT. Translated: CASKDLGGGELFF.

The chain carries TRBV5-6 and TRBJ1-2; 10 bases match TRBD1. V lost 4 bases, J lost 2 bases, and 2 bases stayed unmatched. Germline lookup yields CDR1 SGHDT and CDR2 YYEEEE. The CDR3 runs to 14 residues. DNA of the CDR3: TGTGCCAGCAGCCGGGGACAGGGGAACTATGGCTACACCTTC. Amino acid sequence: CASSRGQGNYGYTF.

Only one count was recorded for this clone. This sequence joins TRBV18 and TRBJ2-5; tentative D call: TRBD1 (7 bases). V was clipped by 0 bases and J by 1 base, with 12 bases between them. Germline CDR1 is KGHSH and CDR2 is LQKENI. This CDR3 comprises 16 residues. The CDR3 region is CASSPPQGGFQETQYF. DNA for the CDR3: TGTGCCAGCTCACCACCTCAGGGGGGTTTCCAAGAGACCCAGTACTTC.

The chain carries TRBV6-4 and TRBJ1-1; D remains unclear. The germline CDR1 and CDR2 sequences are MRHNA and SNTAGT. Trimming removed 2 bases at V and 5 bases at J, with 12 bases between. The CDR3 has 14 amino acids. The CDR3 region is CASSDGGDPTEAFF. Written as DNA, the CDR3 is TGTGCCAGCAGTGACGGAGGAGACCCGACTGAAGCTTTCTTT.

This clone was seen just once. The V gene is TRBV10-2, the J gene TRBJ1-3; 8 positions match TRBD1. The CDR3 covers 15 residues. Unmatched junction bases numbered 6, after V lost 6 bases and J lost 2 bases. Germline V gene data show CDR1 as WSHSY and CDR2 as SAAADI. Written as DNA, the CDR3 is TGCGCCAGCAGGAAGACAGGGGACACTGGAAACACCATATATTTT. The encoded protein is CASRKTGDTGNTIYF.

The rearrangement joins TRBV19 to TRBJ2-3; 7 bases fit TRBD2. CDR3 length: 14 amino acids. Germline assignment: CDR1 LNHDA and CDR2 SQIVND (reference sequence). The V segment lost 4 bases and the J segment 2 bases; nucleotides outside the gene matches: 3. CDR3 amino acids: CASSSGSVTDTQYF. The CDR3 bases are TGTGCCAGTAGTAGCGGGAGTGTCACAGATACGCAGTATTTT.

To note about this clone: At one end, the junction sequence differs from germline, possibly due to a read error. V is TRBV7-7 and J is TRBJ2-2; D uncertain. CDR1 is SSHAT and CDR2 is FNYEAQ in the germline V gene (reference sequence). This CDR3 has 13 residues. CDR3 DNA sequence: TGTGCTAGCAGCCCCAGGAACACCGGGGAGCTGTTTTTT. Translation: CASSPRNTGELFF.

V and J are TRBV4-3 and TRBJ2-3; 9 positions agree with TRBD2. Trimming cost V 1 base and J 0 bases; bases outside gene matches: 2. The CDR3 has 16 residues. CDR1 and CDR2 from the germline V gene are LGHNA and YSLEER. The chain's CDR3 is CASSQVLAGSTDTQYF. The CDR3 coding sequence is TGCGCCAGCAGCCAAGTTCTAGCGGGAAGCACAGATACGCAGTATTTT.

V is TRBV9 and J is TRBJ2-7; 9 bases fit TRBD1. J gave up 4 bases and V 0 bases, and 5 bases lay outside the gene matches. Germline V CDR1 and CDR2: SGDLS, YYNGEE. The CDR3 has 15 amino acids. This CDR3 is CASSVGGDRAYEQYF. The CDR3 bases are TGTGCCAGCAGCGTAGGAGGGGACAGGGCTTACGAGCAGTACTTC.

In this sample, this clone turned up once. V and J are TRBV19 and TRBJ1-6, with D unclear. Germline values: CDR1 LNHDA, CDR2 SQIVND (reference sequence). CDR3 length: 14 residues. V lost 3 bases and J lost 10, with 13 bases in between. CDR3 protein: CASSIATDLSPLHF. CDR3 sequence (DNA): TGTGCCAGTAGTATTGCCACGGACTTATCACCCCTCCACTTT.

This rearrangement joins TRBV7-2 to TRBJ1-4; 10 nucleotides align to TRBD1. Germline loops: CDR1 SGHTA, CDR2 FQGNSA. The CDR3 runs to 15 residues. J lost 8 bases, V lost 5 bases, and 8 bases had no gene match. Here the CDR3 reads CASSPRQGAREKLFF. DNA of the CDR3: TGTGCCAGCAGCCCTCGACAGGGGGCACGAGAAAAACTGTTTTTT.

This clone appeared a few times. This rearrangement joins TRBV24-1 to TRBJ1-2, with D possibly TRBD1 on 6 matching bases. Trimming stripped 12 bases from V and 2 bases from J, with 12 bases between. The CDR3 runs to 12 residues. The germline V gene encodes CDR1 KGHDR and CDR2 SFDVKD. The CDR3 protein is CASQGYNYGYTF. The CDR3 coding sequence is TGTGCCTCACAGGGATACAACTATGGCTACACCTTC.

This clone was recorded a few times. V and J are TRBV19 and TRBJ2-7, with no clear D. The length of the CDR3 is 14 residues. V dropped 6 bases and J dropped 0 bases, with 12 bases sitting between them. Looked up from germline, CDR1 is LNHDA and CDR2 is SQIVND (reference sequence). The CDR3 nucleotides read TGTGCCAGTAGAAGTGAAGCAAGCTCCTACGAGCAGTACTTC. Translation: CASRSEASSYEQYF.

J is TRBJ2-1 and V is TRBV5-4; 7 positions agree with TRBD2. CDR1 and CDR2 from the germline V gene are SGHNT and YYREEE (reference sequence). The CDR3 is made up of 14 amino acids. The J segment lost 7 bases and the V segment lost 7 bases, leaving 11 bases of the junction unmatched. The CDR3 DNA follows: TGTGCCAGCGGAATACTAGCGTTGGGGAATGAGCAGTTCTTC. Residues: CASGILALGNEQFF.

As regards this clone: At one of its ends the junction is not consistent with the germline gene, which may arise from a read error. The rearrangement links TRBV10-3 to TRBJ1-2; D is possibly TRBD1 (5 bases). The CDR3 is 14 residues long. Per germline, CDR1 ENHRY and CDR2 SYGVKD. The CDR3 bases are TGTGCCATCAGTCAGTCCAGGGTAGGGTATGGCTACACCTTC. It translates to CAISQSRVGYGYTF.